This T cell receptor beta chain was obtained from a study of identical twins. Study conclusions and caveats: The more abundant beta clonotypes in cord blood had fewer insertions, and memory repertoires did not show this.

Germline lookup yields CDR1 SNHLY and CDR2 FYNNEI. The length of the CDR3 is 14 residues. The germline V and J ends were trimmed by 3 bases and 1 base, with 7 bases remaining between them. This clonotype was counted between two and nine times. No antigen is known for it. Only healthy Caucasians were included as donors. Unique molecular identifiers were present on cDNA, and template switching added a universal primer site. TCRdb independently ran MiXCR on the 5' RACE reads; one entry per CDR3 protein. The repertoire holds some 330,000 distinct CDR3 sequences, with approximately 8.7% as singletons. This sequence joins TRBV2 and TRBJ1-3; D is uncertain. Sequences were obtained from naive T cells sorted from blood. The clonotype originates from a woman aged 45-65 years in good health. The CDR3 loop reads CASSDLVSGNTIYF. The CDR3 DNA sequence: TGTGCCAGCAGTGATTTGGTGTCTGGAAACACCATATATTTT.